This TCR beta chain was captured in a study of T cells after posttransplantation cyclophosphamide. Methotrexate plus calcineurin inhibitor accompanied controls' myeloablative marrow transplants; sampling was 1 year later. Note on this clone: Its antigen is undetermined.

Clones were sequenced by immunoSEQ multiplex PCR, and TCRdb holds only the in-frame ones, with some missing. The sample includes 15,000 or so clones, around 90% seen only once; the top ten take about 4%. Study-wide points: Skin or GI-infiltrating T cells shared few TRB sequences with blood. Later blood repertoires were often dominated by clones from the donor CD8+ memory compartment. Recipient CMV seropositivity and CMV reactivation strongly tracked TRB clonality.

The J segment lost 4 bases and the V segment lost 3 bases, leaving 8 bases of the junction unmatched. Germline V gene sequence: CDR1 MNHNS, CDR2 SASEGT. This CDR3 spans 15 amino acids. The source of this sequence is a male patient aged 45-59 years who received an allogeneic stem cell transplant from an unrelated donor, was CMV-positive, and had chronic GVHD only. Some T cells may be transferred from the graft donor. V usage is TRBV6-1 and J usage is TRBJ2-7; 8 bases agree with TRBD2. Sequencing used PBMCs, obtained after an allogeneic stem cell transplant with a calcineurin inhibitor and methotrexate. The CDR3 DNA follows: TGTGCCAGCAGTGACATAGCGGGAAATGGATACGAGCAGTACTTC. It is translated as CASSDIAGNGYEQYF.